What follows are 14 T cell receptor beta chains derived from one specimen sequenced in a study of control samples from healthy donors and cancer patients. Measured with immunoSEQ multiplex PCR; TCRdb has only the in-frame clones, and not every one. The sample consists of tens of thousands of clones, more than 65% of them appearing once. The sample taken for sequencing was formalin-fixed, paraffin-embedded tissue. Source of these receptors: a male donor with melanoma.

This clone was picked up one time. CDR3 protein: CASSESLTAPNTDTQYF. The CDR3 DNA is TGTGCCAGCAGTGAGTCCTTGACCGCTCCTAACACAGATACGCAGTATTTT. The rearrangement joins TRBV2 to TRBJ2-3; D not certain. The CDR3 is 17 residues long. Deletions cut 3 bases from V and 2 bases from J, with 18 bases between. Per the germline V gene, CDR1 is SNHLY and CDR2 is FYNNEI.

Note on this clone: The same CDR3 is also encoded by other DNA sequences in this sample. The V gene is TRBV6-5, the J gene TRBJ1-1; no reliable D call. Germline-derived CDR1 and CDR2 are MNHEY and SVGAGI. The CDR3 sequence is 13 residues long. V shed 0 bases and J shed 0 bases, with 2 bases lying between them. DNA for the CDR3: TGTGCCAGCAGTTACTCGTTGAACACTGAAGCTTTCTTT. Translated: CASSYSLNTEAFF.

The chain uses TRBV6-5 and TRBJ2-1; D tentatively reads TRBD1 or TRBD2 (5 bases each). Germline V gene lookup returns CDR1 MNHEY and CDR2 SVGAGI. Trimming pared 7 bases from V and 4 bases from J, leaving 14 bases between. The CDR3 contains 14 residues. As DNA, the CDR3 is TGTGCCAGCATCGAACAGGCGGGTTACAATGAGCAGTTCTTC. Protein: CASIEQAGYNEQFF.

V gene TRBV2 combines with J gene TRBJ1-1; D remains ambiguous. Trimming took off 3 bases at V and 1 base at J, with 9 bases between the two ends. CDR3 length equals 14 residues. The germline gives CDR1 SNHLY, CDR2 FYNNEI. The CDR3 is CASSEVWENTEAFF. The CDR3, as DNA: TGTGCCAGCAGTGAGGTATGGGAGAACACTGAAGCTTTCTTT.

In the case of this clone: Given a far larger clone just one base away, this is likely a sequencing read error. This sample includes further DNA sequences coding for the same CDR3. V and J are TRBV19 and TRBJ1-2; 8 bases are a match to TRBD1. Germline CDR1 LNHDA, CDR2 SQIVND (reference sequence). This CDR3 is 13 amino acids long. The CDR3: CASSRGQVYGYTF. CDR3 nucleotide sequence: TGTGCTAGTAGTAGGGGACAGGTCTATGGCTACACCTTC.

This chain links TRBV18 with TRBJ2-3; 9 bases are shared with TRBD2. This CDR3 comprises 15 residues. The junction had 6 bases not matched to a gene; V was cut back by 3 bases and J by 5 bases. Germline CDR1 is KGHSH and CDR2 is LQKENI. The chain's CDR3 is CASSPPGLAIDTQYF. The CDR3 nucleotides read TGTGCCAGCTCACCGCCAGGACTAGCGATAGATACGCAGTATTTT.

Note on this clone: Other DNA sequences in the same sample also yield this CDR3. CDR3 in DNA: TGTGCCAGTAGTATAACCAGGGGGCAAGATACGCAGTATTTT. Protein: CASSITRGQDTQYF. The gene calls are TRBV19 and TRBJ2-3; 8 nucleotides align to TRBD1. V lost 2 bases and J lost 5; bases outside the gene matches: 3. Germline-derived CDR1 and CDR2 are LNHDA and SQIVND (reference sequence). This CDR3 has 14 residues. The variable domain in full, with the rest retrieved from reference TRBV19 and TRBJ2-3, is DGGITQSPKYLFRKEGQNVTLSCEQNLNHDAMYWYRQDPGQGLRLIYYSQIVNDFQKGDIAEGYSVSREKKESFPLTVTSAQKNPTAFYLCASSITRGQDTQYFGPGTRLTVL.

Remarks on this clone: Other DNA sequences from this sample encode an identical CDR3 as well. This chain links TRBV19 with TRBJ1-5; D remains ambiguous. Per the germline V gene, CDR1 is LNHDA and CDR2 is SQIVND (reference sequence). The CDR3 totals 12 residues. Trimming cost V 3 bases and J 4 bases, with 4 bases left between them. The CDR3 nucleotides are TGTGCCAGTAGTATTGGTAATCAGCCCCAGCATTTT. It encodes CASSIGNQPQHF.

The chain joins TRBV19 to TRBJ2-5; D remains ambiguous. The germline V and J ends were trimmed by 5 bases and 5 bases, with 12 bases remaining between them. The CDR3 totals 13 residues. Germline CDR1 LNHDA, CDR2 SQIVND (reference sequence). The CDR3 here is CASSGRAGETQYF. The CDR3 bases are TGTGCCAGTAGTGGCCGGGCCGGGGAGACCCAGTACTTC. Full variable domain (missing parts from reference TRBV19 and TRBJ2-5): DGGITQSPKYLFRKEGQNVTLSCEQNLNHDAMYWYRQDPGQGLRLIYYSQIVNDFQKGDIAEGYSVSREKKESFPLTVTSAQKNPTAFYLCASSGRAGETQYFGPGTRLLVL.

In this sample, this clone turned up once. The genes are TRBV4-1 and TRBJ2-5; D call uncertain. CDR3 size: 16 residues. The V end was cut by 0 bases, the J end by 2 bases, with 13 bases between. From germline, CDR1 is MGHRA and CDR2 YSYEKL. CDR3 amino acids: CASSQDIGLPQETQYF. The CDR3 coding sequence is TGCGCCAGCAGCCAAGATATTGGGCTCCCGCAAGAGACCCAGTACTTC.

V is TRBV25-1 and J is TRBJ2-1, with a weak D call TRBD2 (7 bases). The CDR3 is 14 amino acids. The V gene lost 3 bases and the J gene lost 5 bases, with 11 bases spanning the gap. Per germline, CDR1 MGHDK and CDR2 SYGVNS. The CDR3 DNA reads TGTGCCAGCAGTGAGGGAGGGGGTGACAATGAGCAGTTCTTC. Residues: CASSEGGGDNEQFF.

This clone was recorded a few times. The J gene is TRBJ2-3, the V gene TRBV6-6; no clear D. Trimming stripped 2 bases from V and 0 bases from J, with 12 bases between. The CDR3 contains 16 residues. The germline V gene encodes CDR1 MNHNY and CDR2 SVGAGI (reference sequence). The CDR3 region has the DNA TGTGCCAGCAGTTACGGGCGGAGAGCTAGCACAGATACGCAGTATTTT. It translates to CASSYGRRASTDTQYF.

This clone was picked up one time. This rearrangement joins TRBV6-4 to TRBJ2-4, with 8 nucleotides matching TRBD1. V trimming: 10 bases; J trimming: 4 bases; junction bases outside the gene matches: 9. The CDR3 runs to 14 residues. Germline V gene data show CDR1 as MRHNA and CDR2 as SNTAGT. The CDR3: CANPARDRKNIQYF. CDR3 DNA: TGTGCCAACCCAGCCCGGGACAGGAAAAACATTCAGTACTTC.

This rearrangement joins TRBV7-2 to TRBJ2-1, with 7 bases aligning to TRBD2. CDR1 is SGHTA, CDR2 FQGNSA, per germline. The CDR3 runs 12 residues. Trimming at V came to 5 bases and at J to 9 bases, leaving 4 bases not matched to a gene. CDR3 residues: CASSPTSREQFF. The CDR3 DNA is TGTGCCAGCAGCCCGACTAGCCGTGAGCAGTTCTTC.